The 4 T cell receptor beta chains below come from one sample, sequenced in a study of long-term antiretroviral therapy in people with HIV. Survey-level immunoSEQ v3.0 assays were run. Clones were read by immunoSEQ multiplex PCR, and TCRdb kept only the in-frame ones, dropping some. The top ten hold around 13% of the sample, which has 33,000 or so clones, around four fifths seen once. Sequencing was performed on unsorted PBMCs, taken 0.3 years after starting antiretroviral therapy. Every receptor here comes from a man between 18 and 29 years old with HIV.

The CDR3 here is CAISDQGTGGAIPEAFF. The CDR3 nucleotides read TGTGCCATCAGTGACCAAGGGACAGGGGGCGCGATCCCTGAAGCTTTCTTT. The chain couples TRBV10-3 to TRBJ1-1, with 12 positions matching TRBD1. The CDR3 contains 17 residues. After removal of 3 bases from V and 6 bases from J, the junction contained 11 bases not matched to a gene. Germline V gene data show CDR1 as ENHRY and CDR2 as SYGVKD.

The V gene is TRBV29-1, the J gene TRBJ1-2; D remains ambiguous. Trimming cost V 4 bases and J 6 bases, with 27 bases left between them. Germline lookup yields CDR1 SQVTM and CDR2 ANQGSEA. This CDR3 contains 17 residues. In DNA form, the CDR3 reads TGCAGCGTTGGGCAACCGGGATTAGGGCGTCTTGGGGATGGCTACACCTTC. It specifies CSVGQPGLGRLGDGYTF.

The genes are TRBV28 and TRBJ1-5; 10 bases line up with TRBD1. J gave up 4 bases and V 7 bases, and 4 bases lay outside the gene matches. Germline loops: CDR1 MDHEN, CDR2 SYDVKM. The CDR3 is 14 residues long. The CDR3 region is CASKPGQGNQPQHF. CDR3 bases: TGTGCCAGCAAACCGGGACAGGGGAATCAGCCCCAGCATTTT.

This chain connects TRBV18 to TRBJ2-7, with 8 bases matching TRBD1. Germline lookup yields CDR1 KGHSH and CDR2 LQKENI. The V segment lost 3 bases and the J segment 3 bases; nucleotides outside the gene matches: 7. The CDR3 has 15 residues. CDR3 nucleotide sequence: TGTGCCAGCTCACCGGGGGGACAGGAAAACTACGAGCAGTACTTC. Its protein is CASSPGGQENYEQYF.